This is a list of T cell receptor beta chains from one sample in a study of blood T cells in healthy people across ages. MiXCR, applied by TCRdb to the 5' RACE reads, yields one record per CDR3 protein. The data show 790,000 or so distinct CDR3 sequences, less than 60% seen once. The specimen sequenced was blood. The receptors were sampled from an elderly man in good health. CDR3s leave out the opening cysteine and the closing phenylalanine or tryptophan. The D gene is left open where the match is weak. Rows may omit the clone size; those that give it use once, few, many or a size class.

d_call: TRBD2; j_call: TRBJ2-3; v_call: TRBV7-2; clone_size: -; cdr3_aa: ASARASGSRDTQY
d_call: -; j_call: TRBJ2-1; v_call: TRBV10-3; clone_size: -; cdr3_aa: AIRGLDNEQF
d_call: TRBD1; j_call: TRBJ1-2; v_call: TRBV4-1; clone_size: -; cdr3_aa: ASSYHPRDRHRGYT
d_call: -; j_call: TRBJ1-4; v_call: TRBV7-2; clone_size: -; cdr3_aa: ASSFRGLTNEKLF
d_call: TRBD1; j_call: TRBJ1-2; v_call: TRBV12-3/TRBV12-4; clone_size: -; cdr3_aa: ASRPTGIYGYT
d_call: -; j_call: TRBJ2-7; v_call: TRBV12-3/TRBV12-4; clone_size: few; cdr3_aa: ASSLVRPDEQY
d_call: TRBD1; j_call: TRBJ1-4; v_call: TRBV4-3; clone_size: -; cdr3_aa: ASSQEGQVISNEKLF
d_call: TRBD2; j_call: TRBJ2-1; v_call: TRBV27; clone_size: -; cdr3_aa: ASSTLEGGRISYNEQF
d_call: -; j_call: TRBJ2-7; v_call: TRBV20-1; clone_size: few; cdr3_aa: SAGHWDEQY
d_call: TRBD1; j_call: TRBJ2-7; v_call: TRBV25-1; clone_size: -; cdr3_aa: ASSVRDREAPSSYEQY
d_call: -; j_call: TRBJ1-5; v_call: TRBV2; clone_size: -; cdr3_aa: ASSEAGTENQPQH
d_call: -; j_call: TRBJ2-7; v_call: TRBV10-3; clone_size: -; cdr3_aa: AISTGAYEQY
d_call: -; j_call: TRBJ2-3; v_call: TRBV7-2; clone_size: once; cdr3_aa: ASRSGWGSGTGTQY
d_call: TRBD2; j_call: TRBJ2-1; v_call: TRBV14; clone_size: once; cdr3_aa: ASSRSTSGRWF
d_call: -; j_call: TRBJ1-2; v_call: TRBV20-1; clone_size: -; cdr3_aa: SARAVGQGDYGYT
d_call: -; j_call: -; v_call: TRBV7-2; clone_size: -; cdr3_aa: ASSIRGRETQY
d_call: TRBD1; j_call: TRBJ1-2; v_call: TRBV29-1; clone_size: -; cdr3_aa: SVEEGSAGQNYFRPDNPWGYT
d_call: -; j_call: TRBJ1-1; v_call: TRBV6-5; clone_size: -; cdr3_aa: ASSYSWQPMNTEAF
d_call: -; j_call: TRBJ2-2; v_call: TRBV7-2; clone_size: -; cdr3_aa: ASGTNSITGELF
d_call: TRBD2; j_call: TRBJ2-3; v_call: TRBV5-6; clone_size: many; cdr3_aa: ASSSTFSGRSTQY
d_call: TRBD2; j_call: TRBJ2-3; v_call: TRBV20-1; clone_size: -; cdr3_aa: SAERAGAAADTQY
d_call: -; j_call: TRBJ2-1; v_call: TRBV11-3; clone_size: few; cdr3_aa: ASSSGVSGGNEQF
d_call: -; j_call: TRBJ2-2; v_call: TRBV3-1; clone_size: -; cdr3_aa: ASSQATLGTGELF
d_call: TRBD1; j_call: TRBJ2-7; v_call: TRBV11-2; clone_size: -; cdr3_aa: ASSLVRGQGYEQY
d_call: -; j_call: TRBJ1-1; v_call: TRBV28; clone_size: -; cdr3_aa: ASSRPRVIEAF
d_call: -; j_call: TRBJ2-6; v_call: TRBV12-3/TRBV12-4; clone_size: many; cdr3_aa: ASTLVWTTGANVLT
d_call: -; j_call: TRBJ2-7; v_call: TRBV5-1; clone_size: few; cdr3_aa: ASTRLRGYSEQY
d_call: -; j_call: TRBJ2-3; v_call: TRBV4-2; clone_size: -; cdr3_aa: ASSQDLEGTGTDTQY
d_call: TRBD1; j_call: TRBJ1-4; v_call: TRBV20-1; clone_size: -; cdr3_aa: SAQRGQDNEKLF
d_call: TRBD2; j_call: TRBJ2-1; v_call: TRBV20-1; clone_size: -; cdr3_aa: SARIAGNSRSYNEQF
d_call: TRBD2; j_call: TRBJ2-3; v_call: TRBV5-1; clone_size: -; cdr3_aa: ASSLGQREAMQY
d_call: TRBD2; j_call: TRBJ2-2; v_call: TRBV5-5; clone_size: few; cdr3_aa: ASSLLAGRNTGELF
d_call: TRBD1; j_call: TRBJ1-6; v_call: TRBV11-3; clone_size: -; cdr3_aa: ASSSTGGDSPLH
d_call: -; j_call: TRBJ1-4; v_call: TRBV2; clone_size: -; cdr3_aa: ASCERTFFEKLF
d_call: TRBD2; j_call: TRBJ2-3; v_call: TRBV20-1; clone_size: many; cdr3_aa: SARDVAGWASDTQY
d_call: TRBD1; j_call: TRBJ2-5; v_call: TRBV28; clone_size: few; cdr3_aa: ASSTGTGGRTQY
d_call: TRBD1; j_call: TRBJ1-2; v_call: TRBV20-1; clone_size: many; cdr3_aa: SADAGTGYGYT
d_call: -; j_call: TRBJ2-6; v_call: TRBV4-2; clone_size: few; cdr3_aa: ASSQLTGSGANVLT
d_call: -; j_call: TRBJ1-5; v_call: TRBV12-3/TRBV12-4; clone_size: -; cdr3_aa: ASKEGGNLGNQPQH
d_call: -; j_call: TRBJ2-3; v_call: TRBV9; clone_size: few; cdr3_aa: ASSVISATTDTQY
d_call: -; j_call: TRBJ2-1; v_call: TRBV4-3; clone_size: few; cdr3_aa: ASSRGSGPGKQF
d_call: -; j_call: TRBJ2-1; v_call: TRBV4-2; clone_size: -; cdr3_aa: ASSQEGGVPNEQF
d_call: TRBD1; j_call: TRBJ1-4; v_call: TRBV6-6; clone_size: -; cdr3_aa: ASSDHRDSNNEKLF
d_call: -; j_call: TRBJ2-6; v_call: TRBV11-3; clone_size: -; cdr3_aa: ASSLGQEGSGANVLT
d_call: TRBD2; j_call: TRBJ2-1; v_call: TRBV24-1; clone_size: -; cdr3_aa: ATSDSTSGRGNEQF
d_call: TRBD2; j_call: TRBJ2-7; v_call: TRBV10-3; clone_size: -; cdr3_aa: AISEGLAVSYEQY
d_call: TRBD1; j_call: TRBJ1-4; v_call: TRBV12-3/TRBV12-4; clone_size: -; cdr3_aa: ASRRTGQVNEKLF
d_call: TRBD2; j_call: TRBJ2-1; v_call: TRBV7-2; clone_size: -; cdr3_aa: ASSPAGGGSIYEQF
d_call: -; j_call: TRBJ2-2; v_call: TRBV29-1; clone_size: -; cdr3_aa: NVRDTGELF
d_call: -; j_call: TRBJ1-1; v_call: TRBV12-3/TRBV12-4; clone_size: large; cdr3_aa: ASSLGEENTEAF
d_call: TRBD2; j_call: TRBJ2-1; v_call: TRBV11-2; clone_size: -; cdr3_aa: ASSSGGEGPYNEQF
d_call: -; j_call: TRBJ2-5; v_call: TRBV5-1; clone_size: few; cdr3_aa: ASSSSLGGGETQY